The next 14 T cell receptor beta chains were all read from a single sample in a study of cytomegalovirus exposure and HLA in healthy donors. PCR was performed using 60 Vbeta and 13 Jbeta primers. Some clones are missing from TCRdb's copy, which holds only in-frame ones; the method was immunoSEQ multiplex PCR. The repertoire holds under 150,000 clones, with approximately 70% as singletons. Sequencing was performed on PBMCs. The source of these receptors is a woman in her 40s in good health and CMV-seronegative.

This rearrangement joins TRBV6-5 to TRBJ1-2; D gene uncertain. Deletions cut 2 bases from V and 13 bases from J, with 11 bases between. Germline V gene data show CDR1 as MNHEY and CDR2 as SVGAGI. The CDR3 totals 11 residues. For the CDR3, the DNA is TGTGCCAGCAGTTACCCTATAAAGATCACCTTC. Protein sequence: CASSYPIKITF.

This chain links TRBV5-4 with TRBJ1-3, with 7 bases identical to TRBD1. Losses at the gene ends were 4 bases for V and 7 bases for J; bases not matched to a gene: 14. Germline V lookup: CDR1 SGHNT, CDR2 YYREEE (reference sequence). The CDR3 extends over 16 amino acids. The CDR3 nucleotides are TGTGCCAGCAGCCCCATAGGACAGGCCGGTGGCAACACCATATATTTT. Translating gives CASSPIGQAGGNTIYF.

The table lists this clone with a few counts. The chain is built from TRBV9 and TRBJ1-1, with D possibly matching TRBD1 (5 bases). The CDR3 sequence is 16 residues long. Germline CDR1 reads SGDLS; CDR2 reads YYNGEE. The V gene lost 2 bases and the J gene lost 5 bases, with 19 bases spanning the gap. In nucleotides, the CDR3 is TGTGCCAGCAGCGTCTCTTATAACGATCGGGGGACTGAAGCTTTCTTT. Residues: CASSVSYNDRGTEAFF.

CDR3 sequence reads: CASSERVRLIQYF. The DNA of the CDR3 is TGTGCCAGCAGTGAACGGGTTAGGTTAATTCAGTACTTC. J is TRBJ2-4 and V is TRBV6-1; D is undetermined. Germline-derived CDR1 and CDR2 are MNHNS and SASEGT. Trimming shortened V by 2 bases and J by 10 bases, and 12 bases separated the two germline ends. The CDR3 has 13 amino acids.

The V call is TRBV6-5, the J call TRBJ1-6; D not certain. The CDR3 is made up of 15 amino acids. Per germline, CDR1 MNHEY and CDR2 SVGAGI. V lost 4 bases and J lost 8, with 15 bases in between. CDR3 loop: CASSSTGILDSPLHF. Written as DNA, the CDR3 is TGTGCCAGCAGTTCAACCGGGATCCTCGATTCACCCCTCCACTTT.

This clone was recorded once. V gene TRBV7-2 combines with J gene TRBJ1-3; D perhaps matches TRBD1 (5 bases). The CDR3 totals 14 residues. In germline, CDR1 is SGHTA, CDR2 FQGNSA. V lost 5 bases, J lost 8 bases, and 16 bases lay in between. For the CDR3, the DNA is TGTGCCAGCAGCCGAGGGGACGGCGGGGACACCATATATTTT. Encoded protein: CASSRGDGGDTIYF.

The chain combines TRBV27 with TRBJ1-5, with TRBD1 matching over 9 bases. J was trimmed by 5 bases and V by 5 bases; bases with no gene match: 7. The germline gives CDR1 MNHEY, CDR2 SMNVEV (reference sequence). This CDR3 comprises 15 residues. CDR3 DNA sequence: TGTGCCAGCAGTCCCCAGACAGGGGGGTATCAGCCCCAGCATTTT. This encodes CASSPQTGGYQPQHF.

V is TRBV5-6 and J is TRBJ2-5; 10 bases line up with TRBD2. Germline V CDR1 and CDR2: SGHDT, YYEEEE. The CDR3 length is 16 residues. V trimming: 1 base; J trimming: 0 bases; junction bases outside the gene matches: 3. This CDR3 is CASSLLAGDHQETQYF. The CDR3 nucleotides read TGTGCCAGCAGCTTGCTAGCGGGGGACCACCAAGAGACCCAGTACTTC.

The genes are TRBV10-2 and TRBJ2-1, with TRBD2 matching over 12 bases. The CDR3 runs to 15 residues. In germline, CDR1 is WSHSY, CDR2 SAAADI. V dropped 5 bases and J dropped 5; count of bases not matched to a gene: 4. CDR3 protein: CASSPTSGGHNEQFF. The CDR3 bases are TGCGCCAGCAGTCCGACTAGCGGGGGTCACAATGAGCAGTTCTTC.

CDR3: CASSDRGDGYTF. Written as DNA, the CDR3 is TGTGCCAGTAGTGACAGGGGTGATGGCTACACCTTC. The chain is built from TRBV19 and TRBJ1-2; 8 bases are a match to TRBD1. Germline V gene lookup returns CDR1 LNHDA and CDR2 SQIVND (reference sequence). CDR3 length equals 12 residues. The J segment lost 6 bases and the V segment lost 5 bases, leaving 2 bases of the junction unmatched.

This chain connects TRBV7-9 to TRBJ2-5, with D maybe TRBD1 (6 bases). Germline CDR1 is SEHNR and CDR2 is FQNEAQ (reference sequence). V was cut by 4 bases and J by 0 bases, with 12 bases left in between. This CDR3 region has 15 residues. Here the CDR3 DNA reads TGTGCCAGCAGCTCACAGGGTGGAGACCAAGAGACCCAGTACTTC. Residues: CASSSQGGDQETQYF.

The genes are TRBV5-4 and TRBJ2-1; 8 nucleotides line up with TRBD2. The V gene end was trimmed by 0 bases and the J gene end by 4 bases; junction bases not matched to a gene: 3. This CDR3 region has 15 residues. Germline V gene sequence: CDR1 SGHNT, CDR2 YYREEE (reference sequence). The CDR3 protein is CASSLDGGAYNEQFF. The CDR3 nucleotides read TGTGCCAGCAGCTTGGACGGGGGGGCATACAATGAGCAGTTCTTC.

The V gene is TRBV7-6, the J gene TRBJ2-1, with D possibly matching TRBD2 (5 bases). Germline V gene lookup returns CDR1 SGHVS and CDR2 FNYEAQ. The V end was cut by 5 bases, the J end by 6 bases, with 14 bases between. The CDR3 is 14 amino acids. CDR3 region: CASSTRGSPNEQFF. The CDR3 DNA is TGTGCCAGCAGCACCCGGGGAAGTCCCAATGAGCAGTTCTTC. Supplemented by reference TRBV7-6 and TRBJ2-1, the full variable domain reads GAGVSQSPRYKVTKRGQDVALRCDPISGHVSLYWYRQALGQGPEFLTYFNYEAQQDKSGLPNDRFSAERPEGSISTLTIQRTEQRDSAMYRCASSTRGSPNEQFFGPGTRLTVL.

This clone showed up just a few times. The chain combines TRBV4-1 with TRBJ2-3; no reliable D call. There are 15 residues in the CDR3. In germline, CDR1 is MGHRA, CDR2 YSYEKL. V lost 4 bases and J 6 bases, leaving 17 bases between the germline ends. The CDR3 nucleotides read TGCGCCAGCAGCCCGCGGCAGTCACCCTTGGATACGCAGTATTTT. Translated: CASSPRQSPLDTQYF.